One sample yielded the 17 T cell receptor beta chains listed below, sequenced in a study of T cell responses to AZD1222 COVID-19 vaccine (dated by TCRdb to the early 2020s). The sample's time point label is to be understood as: about 28 days (+/-7) after the second vaccine dose. Library method: the immunoSEQ multiplex PCR assay. What TCRdb holds here is the immuneACCESS table cut down to in-frame rearrangements. Part of the clones is not present; checked against another copy, under half of the missing clones reflect an unresolved V gene, and the others are unexplained. This sample has about 150,000 clones in its table, and approximately 91% of those were observed once. The leading ten clones occupy 1.5% to 2.5% of the sample. The sample in question was peripheral blood, obtained 28 days after the second AZD1222 dose. The receptors originated from an adult who received the AZD1222 COVID-19 vaccine.

The chain employs TRBV20-1 and TRBJ1-2; 8 nucleotides line up with TRBD1. Looked up from germline, CDR1 is DFQATT and CDR2 is SNEGSKA (reference sequence). The CDR3 is 11 amino acids. Germline trimming cut 6 bases from V and 7 bases from J; bases unmatched to any gene: 4. CDR3 nucleotide sequence: TGCAGTGCCCCGGACAGGGCTGGCTACACCTTC. It specifies CSAPDRAGYTF.

The rearrangement joins TRBV9 to TRBJ2-7; D is perhaps TRBD2 (6 bases). CDR1 is SGDLS, CDR2 YYNGEE, per germline. V lost 3 bases and J 7 bases, leaving 14 bases between the germline ends. The CDR3 sequence is 13 residues long. The DNA of the CDR3 is TGTGCCAGCAGCGAAGGCGGGATGGGAGAGCAGTACTTC. It yields the protein CASSEGGMGEQYF.

This rearrangement joins TRBV12-3 or TRBV12-4 to TRBJ1-2; D gene uncertain. Trimming removed 6 bases at V and 4 bases at J, with 12 bases between. The CDR3 has 13 amino acids. The DNA for the CDR3 is TGTGCCAGCAGCCGGGAGAGAATCTATGGCTACACCTTC. Protein sequence: CASSRERIYGYTF.

The chain employs TRBV29-1 and TRBJ1-2; 10 nucleotides match TRBD1. The CDR3 is made up of 12 amino acids. CDR1 and CDR2 (germline): SQVTM, ANQGSEA. Unmatched junction bases numbered 3, after V lost 3 bases and J lost 8 bases. The chain's CDR3 is CSVDGQGVGYTF. DNA for the CDR3: TGCAGCGTTGATGGACAGGGGGTAGGCTACACCTTC.

Only a few counts were recorded for this clone. The V and J genes are TRBV5-1 and TRBJ1-2; D remains ambiguous. Per the germline V gene, CDR1 is SGHRS and CDR2 is YFSETQ. Trimming took off 0 bases at V and 3 bases at J, with 9 bases between the two ends. This CDR3 comprises 14 residues. The DNA of the CDR3 is TGCGCCAGCAGCTTGGATTCGCAGTACTATGGCTACACCTTC. Translation: CASSLDSQYYGYTF.

This chain links TRBV5-1 with TRBJ2-1; no definite D call. The CDR3 loop spans 15 amino acids. Trimming removed 1 base from V and 2 bases from J, with 10 bases in between. Looked up from germline, CDR1 is SGHRS and CDR2 is YFSETQ. As DNA, the CDR3 is TGCGCCAGCAGCTTGCCAAGTACAGCCTACAATGAGCAGTTCTTC. The encoded protein is CASSLPSTAYNEQFF.

The V call is TRBV7-3, the J call TRBJ2-1, with 7 nucleotides matching TRBD1. Germline V gene lookup returns CDR1 SGHTA and CDR2 FQGTGA. The CDR3 has 16 residues. V trimming: 6 bases; J trimming: 6 bases; junction bases outside the gene matches: 14. CDR3 loop: CASRPQGGKYFNEQFF. CDR3 coding DNA: TGTGCCAGCAGGCCTCAAGGGGGCAAATATTTCAATGAGCAGTTCTTC. Full variable domain (rest looked up from reference TRBV7-3 and TRBJ2-1): GAGVSQTPSNKVTEKGKYVELRCDPISGHTALYWYRQSLGQGPEFLIYFQGTGAADDSGLPNDRFFAVRPEGSVSTLKIQRTERGDSAVYLCASRPQGGKYFNEQFFGPGTRLTVL.

The chain uses TRBV24-1 and TRBJ2-2; TRBD2 agrees at 7 bases. J gave up 6 bases and V 7 bases, and 16 bases lay outside the gene matches. Looked up from germline, CDR1 is KGHDR and CDR2 is SFDVKD. This CDR3 is 17 amino acids long. CDR3 DNA: TGTGCCACCAGCCCCAGTCGCGGCGGGAGCCTCGCCGGGGAGCTGTTTTTT. Its translation: CATSPSRGGSLAGELFF.

The chain uses TRBV5-1 and TRBJ1-5, with D unclear. Germline CDR1 SGHRS, CDR2 YFSETQ. Trimming left V 5 bases short and J 0 bases short, with 6 bases between. This CDR3 region has 13 residues. The CDR3 region is CASSRDSNQPQHF. Here the CDR3 DNA reads TGCGCCAGCAGTAGGGATAGCAATCAGCCCCAGCATTTT. The complete variable domain, with remaining parts taken from reference TRBV5-1 and TRBJ1-5, reads KAGVTQTPRYLIKTRGQQVTLSCSPISGHRSVSWYQQTPGQGLQFLFEYFSETQRNKGNFPGRFSGRQFSNSRSEMNVSTLELGDSALYLCASSRDSNQPQHFGDGTRLSIL.

The chain has TRBV5-1 and TRBJ2-7; a possible D gene is TRBD1 (6 bases). Trimming cost V 0 bases and J 3 bases, with 13 bases left between them. CDR1 is SGHRS and CDR2 is YFSETQ in the germline V gene. The length of the CDR3 is 15 residues. The CDR3 here is CASSLEPGTYYEQYF. The CDR3, as DNA: TGCGCCAGCAGCTTGGAACCCGGGACATACTACGAGCAGTACTTC.

V gene TRBV19 combines with J gene TRBJ1-4; possibly TRBD1 for D (5 bases). This CDR3 is built from 14 residues. Per germline, CDR1 LNHDA and CDR2 SQIVND (reference sequence). Deletions cut 3 bases from V and 5 bases from J, with 10 bases between. The CDR3 is CASSIRGGNEKLFF. CDR3 DNA: TGTGCCAGTAGTATTCGGGGCGGAAATGAAAAACTGTTTTTT.

The chain is built from TRBV9 and TRBJ2-2; D gene unclear. This CDR3 has 15 amino acids. The germline V gene has CDR1 SGDLS and CDR2 YYNGEE. V was pared by 1 base and J by 0 bases, with 7 bases between. Here the CDR3 reads CASSVWSANTGELFF. The CDR3 DNA is TGTGCCAGCAGCGTATGGTCCGCGAACACCGGGGAGCTGTTTTTT.

The V gene is TRBV9, the J gene TRBJ1-3; the D is unclear. CDR1 is SGDLS, CDR2 YYNGEE, per germline. This CDR3 has 15 amino acids. With 4 bases removed from V and 0 bases from J, the gap between germline ends came to 11 bases. CDR3 residues: CASSFSGNSGNTIYF. The CDR3 nucleotides read TGTGCCAGCAGCTTCTCGGGGAACTCTGGAAACACCATATATTTT.

The rearrangement uses TRBV6-6 and TRBJ1-3, with D perhaps TRBD1 (5 bases). Trimming removed 7 bases from V and 0 bases from J, with 16 bases in between. CDR3 length: 16 amino acids. Germline CDR1 and CDR2: MNHNY and SVGAGI (reference sequence). The CDR3, as DNA: TGTGCCAGCACCGAGGGGCATCTACCCTCTGGAAACACCATATATTTT. Translating it yields CASTEGHLPSGNTIYF.

This chain connects TRBV3-1 (or the pseudogene TRBV3-2) to TRBJ1-5; D possibly corresponds to TRBD1 (6 bases). V lost 5 bases to trimming and J lost 3 bases, with 8 bases between them. Germline values: CDR1 LGHDT, CDR2 YNNKEL (reference sequence). The CDR3 length is 13 residues. The DNA for the CDR3 is TGTGCCAGCAGCTACAGGGACAATCAGCCCCAGCATTTT. Its protein product is CASSYRDNQPQHF.

This clone was seen a single time. The V call is TRBV10-1, the J call TRBJ2-1, with D possibly matching TRBD2 (5 bases). This CDR3 is built from 11 residues. The V gene lost 3 bases and the J gene lost 9 bases, with 6 bases spanning the gap. CDR1 and CDR2 from the germline V gene are WNHNN and SYGVQD (reference sequence). CDR3 nucleotides: TGCGCCAGCAGTGATGCGGGTGAGCAGTTCTTC. It yields the protein CASSDAGEQFF.

A few counts support this clone. The chain combines TRBV7-9 with TRBJ2-7; maybe TRBD1 (6 bases). Germline V gene sequence: CDR1 SEHNR, CDR2 FQNEAQ (reference sequence). V lost 6 bases and J lost 6, with 15 bases in between. The CDR3 loop spans 13 amino acids. CDR3: CASRRSGVGEQYF. The CDR3, as DNA: TGTGCCAGCAGGAGATCAGGGGTTGGCGAGCAGTACTTC.